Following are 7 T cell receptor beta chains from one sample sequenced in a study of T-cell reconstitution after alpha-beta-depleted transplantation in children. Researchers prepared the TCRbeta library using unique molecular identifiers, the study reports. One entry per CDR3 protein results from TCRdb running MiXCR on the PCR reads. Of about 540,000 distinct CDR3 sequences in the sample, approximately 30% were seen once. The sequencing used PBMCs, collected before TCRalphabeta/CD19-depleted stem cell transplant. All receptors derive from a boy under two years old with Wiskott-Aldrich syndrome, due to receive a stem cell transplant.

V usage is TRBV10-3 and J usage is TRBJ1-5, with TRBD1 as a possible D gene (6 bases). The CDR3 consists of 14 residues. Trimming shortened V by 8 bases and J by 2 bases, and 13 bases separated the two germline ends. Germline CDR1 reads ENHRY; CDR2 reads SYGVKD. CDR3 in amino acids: CAIGGPSRNQPQHF. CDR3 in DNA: TGTGCCATCGGGGGCCCTTCCCGCAATCAGCCCCAGCATTTT.

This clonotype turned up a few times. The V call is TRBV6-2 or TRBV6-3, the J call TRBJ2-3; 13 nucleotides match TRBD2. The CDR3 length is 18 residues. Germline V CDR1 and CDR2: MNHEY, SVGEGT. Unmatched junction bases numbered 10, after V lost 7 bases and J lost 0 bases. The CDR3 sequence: CASKRPGTSGVSTDTQYF. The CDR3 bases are TGTGCCAGCAAGAGACCCGGGACTAGCGGGGTTAGCACAGATACGCAGTATTTT.

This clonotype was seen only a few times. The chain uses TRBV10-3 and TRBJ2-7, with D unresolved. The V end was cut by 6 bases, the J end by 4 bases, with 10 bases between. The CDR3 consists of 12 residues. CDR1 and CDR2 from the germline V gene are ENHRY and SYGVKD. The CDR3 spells CAIREPDYEQYF. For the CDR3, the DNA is TGTGCCATCAGGGAGCCGGATTACGAGCAGTACTTC.

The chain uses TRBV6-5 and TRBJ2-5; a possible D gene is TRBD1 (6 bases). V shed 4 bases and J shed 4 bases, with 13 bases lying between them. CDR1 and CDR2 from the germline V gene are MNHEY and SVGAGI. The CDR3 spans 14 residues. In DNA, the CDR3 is TGTGCCAGCAGTTCCTCGAGGGGGAGAGAGACCCAGTACTTC. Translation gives CASSSSRGRETQYF.

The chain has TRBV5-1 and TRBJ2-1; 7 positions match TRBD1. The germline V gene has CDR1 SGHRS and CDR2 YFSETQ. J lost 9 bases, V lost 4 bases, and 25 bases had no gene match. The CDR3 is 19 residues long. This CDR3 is CASSNQPGTARMGVSEQFF. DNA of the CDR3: TGCGCCAGCAGCAACCAACCCGGGACAGCTCGGATGGGGGTTAGTGAGCAGTTCTTC.

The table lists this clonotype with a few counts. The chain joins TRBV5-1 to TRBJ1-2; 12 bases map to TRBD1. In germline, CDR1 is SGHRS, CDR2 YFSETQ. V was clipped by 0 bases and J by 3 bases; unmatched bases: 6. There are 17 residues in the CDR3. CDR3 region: CASSLARDRGLYYGYTF. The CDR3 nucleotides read TGCGCCAGCAGCTTGGCCCGGGACAGGGGGCTCTACTATGGCTACACCTTC.

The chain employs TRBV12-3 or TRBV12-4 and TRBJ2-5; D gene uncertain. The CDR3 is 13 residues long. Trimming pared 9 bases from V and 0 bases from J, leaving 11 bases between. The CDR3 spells CASGEMYQETQYF. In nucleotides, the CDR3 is TGTGCCAGTGGGGAAATGTACCAAGAGACCCAGTACTTC.